The next 14 T cell receptor beta chains were all read from a single sample in a study of sequential checkpoint blockade in melanoma. The treatment here: randomized to nivolumab then ipilimumab (arm A) or the reverse (arm B). Sequenced by immunoSEQ multiplex PCR; TCRdb stores in-frame clones only, minus some. The table lists about 14,000 clones, about 78% of them singletons. The material was CD8+ T cells sorted from blood (inferred from file names), obtained from a patient given nivolumab and ipilimumab in sequence. Receptors were obtained from a human donor with melanoma.

The CDR3 sequence: CASSDGINGYTF. The CDR3 bases are TGTGCCAGCAGTGACGGGATTAATGGCTACACCTTC. The chain employs TRBV6-1 and TRBJ1-2; D not resolved. This CDR3 comprises 12 residues. Trimming stripped 3 bases from V and 6 bases from J, with 8 bases between. Germline assignment: CDR1 MNHNS and CDR2 SASEGT.

This chain joins TRBV9 and TRBJ2-2, with 10 bases that match TRBD2. The V gene end was trimmed by 7 bases and the J gene end by 7 bases; junction bases not matched to a gene: 7. The CDR3 sequence is 14 residues long. Germline V lookup: CDR1 SGDLS, CDR2 YYNGEE. The CDR3 reads CASESLAGHGELFF. The CDR3 DNA is TGTGCCAGCGAATCACTAGCGGGGCACGGGGAGCTGTTTTTT.

This clone was detected a few times. The chain uses TRBV27 and TRBJ2-3, with a tentative D call TRBD1 (5 bases). Germline loops: CDR1 MNHEY, CDR2 SMNVEV (reference sequence). The CDR3 totals 14 residues. V gave up 5 bases and J gave up 4 bases, with 13 bases separating them. The CDR3 DNA reads as TGTGCCAGCAGTCCGAGACAGTTTTCAGATACGCAGTATTTT. Translating it yields CASSPRQFSDTQYF.

The chain links TRBV2 to TRBJ2-1; TRBD2 is a possible D gene (6 bases). CDR1 and CDR2 (germline): SNHLY, FYNNEI. Deletions cut 9 bases from V and 10 bases from J, with 16 bases between. The CDR3 runs 12 residues. CDR3 coding DNA: TGTGCCAGTCAAATGGAGGGTCAGGAGCAGTTCTTC. It specifies CASQMEGQEQFF.

This chain joins TRBV6-5 and TRBJ1-2; D may be TRBD1 (5 bases). V was trimmed by 4 bases and J by 4 bases, leaving 7 bases between them. Germline V gives CDR1 MNHEY, CDR2 SVGAGI. CDR3 length: 12 amino acids. The CDR3 spells CASSSDSYGYTF. CDR3 bases: TGTGCCAGCAGTTCTGACAGCTATGGCTACACCTTC.

The genes are TRBV6-5 and TRBJ2-7; 8 bases match TRBD2. Looked up from germline, CDR1 is MNHEY and CDR2 is SVGAGI. Trimming took 6 bases from V and 0 from J; bases not matched to a gene: 7. This CDR3 is 15 amino acids long. CDR3 sequence: CASSPIAGISYEQYF. The CDR3 DNA reads as TGTGCCAGCAGCCCAATAGCGGGGATCTCCTACGAGCAGTACTTC.

Details on this clone: Given the absence of the conserved phenylalanine or tryptophan at the CDR3 end, a read error is likely. The chain links TRBV14 to TRBJ2-7, with D perhaps matching TRBD2 (5 bases). V was trimmed by 4 bases and J by 6 bases, leaving 13 bases between them. Germline CDR1 SGHDN, CDR2 FVKESK. This CDR3 region has 13 residues. DNA of the CDR3: TGTGCCAGCAGCCCCTTAGGAGGAGGCGAGCAGTACTCC. Protein product: CASSPLGGGEQYS.

The chain uses TRBV11-2 and TRBJ2-7; TRBD2 might be the D (5 bases). The CDR3 runs 11 residues. Germline CDR1 is SGHAT and CDR2 is FQNNGV. The V end lost 5 bases, the J end lost 10 bases, and 12 bases lay between the germline ends. As DNA, the CDR3 is TGTGCCAGCAGCCCGGACGGGATCCAGTACTTC. It encodes CASSPDGIQYF. Based on the CDR3 plus reference TRBV11-2 and TRBJ2-7, the full variable domain is EAGVAQSPRYKIIEKRQSVAFWCNPISGHATLYWYQQILGQGPKLLIQFQNNGVVDDSQLPKDRFSAERLKGVDSTLKIQPAKLEDSAVYLCASSPDGIQYFGPGTRLTVT.

This rearrangement joins TRBV6-1 to TRBJ2-4; 9 nucleotides match TRBD1. V gave up 2 bases and J gave up 3 bases; unmatched junction bases: 2. Germline values: CDR1 MNHNS, CDR2 SASEGT. This CDR3 comprises 15 residues. The CDR3 reads CASSERQGGKNIQYF. The DNA of the CDR3 is TGTGCCAGCAGTGAAAGACAGGGGGGCAAAAACATTCAGTACTTC.

This clone was counted a few times. This rearrangement joins TRBV7-6 to TRBJ2-7; 10 bases are a match to TRBD2. V trimming: 5 bases; J trimming: 3 bases; junction bases outside the gene matches: 7. Germline CDR1 SGHVS, CDR2 FNYEAQ. The CDR3 runs to 15 residues. CDR3 in DNA: TGTGCCAGCAGCATTAGCGGGGGGATCGTCTACGAGCAGTACTTC. Amino acid sequence: CASSISGGIVYEQYF.

The chain employs TRBV6-5 and TRBJ1-5, with D perhaps matching TRBD1 (6 bases). Trimming stripped 0 bases from V and 1 base from J, with 7 bases between. The germline gives CDR1 MNHEY, CDR2 SVGAGI. The CDR3 loop spans 15 amino acids. CDR3 sequence (DNA): TGTGCCAGCAGTTACTCGCAGGGGAGCAATCAGCCCCAGCATTTT. Its translation: CASSYSQGSNQPQHF.

The V and J genes are TRBV23-1 and TRBJ2-5; 11 bases agree with TRBD1. The tail of the sequence fits TRBJ2-7 better, so the J call may be wrong. TRBV23-1 is an ORF; its function is uncertain. The CDR3 has 14 amino acids. In nucleotides, the CDR3 is TGCGCCAGCACCTCCGGGACAGGGGGTTGCGAGCAGTACTTC. It encodes CASTSGTGGCEQYF.

This clone was picked up one time. V usage is TRBV5-1 and J usage is TRBJ2-3, with 7 bases identical to TRBD1. The CDR3 runs to 14 residues. V lost 9 bases to trimming and J lost 5 bases; unmatched junction nucleotides: 12. The germline V gene has CDR1 SGHRS and CDR2 YFSETQ. The CDR3 nucleotides are TGCGCCATACTAAGACAGGGTTTAGTAGATACGCAGTATTTT. This encodes CAILRQGLVDTQYF. The variable domain in full, completed from reference TRBV5-1 and TRBJ2-3, reads KAGVTQTPRYLIKTRGQQVTLSCSPISGHRSVSWYQQTPGQGLQFLFEYFSETQRNKGNFPGRFSGRQFSNSRSEMNVSTLELGDSALYLCAILRQGLVDTQYFGPGTRLTVL.

The genes are TRBV7-9 and TRBJ2-3, with unresolved D. Per the germline V gene, CDR1 is SEHNR and CDR2 is FQNEAQ (reference sequence). CDR3 length: 15 residues. Trimming removed 7 bases from V and 7 bases from J, with 21 bases in between. CDR3 residues: CASTSPQSAEYTQYF. The CDR3 DNA is TGTGCCAGCACCTCCCCCCAGAGCGCGGAGTATACGCAGTATTTT.